Below, one T cell receptor (beta chain) is given with its context. This sample stems from a study of blood T cell repertoires in COVID-19. Germline CDR1 is MDHEN and CDR2 is SYDVKM. The length of the CDR3 is 16 residues. With V trimmed by 3 bases and J by 3 bases, 9 bases remained unmatched. Participants reported their clinical history, and cohort assignment relied on those reports. Original handling: It was from reference gene primer amplification that nucleated cell counts were estimated. Profiling relied on immunoSEQ multiplex PCR, and the TCRdb table lists in-frame clones only, not all of them. The V and J calls and clone size come from that table; D and trimming were worked out from the DNA. The sample holds some 200,000 clones, roughly four fifths seen once.

V gene TRBV28 combines with J gene TRBJ1-2, with 8 bases matching TRBD1. Sequences were obtained from PBMCs or T cells enriched from blood (not recorded which). The sequence was collected from a man aged 40-49 years who had recovered from COVID-19. The CDR3 nucleotides read TGTGCCAGCAGTTTGGGCAGGGGGCGATGGGACTATGGCTACACCTTC. Its protein product is CASSLGRGRWDYGYTF.